A single sample gave rise to the 22 T cell receptor beta chains below, sequenced in a study of CD8+CD57+ T cells in acquired aplastic anemia. Template material for TCR beta VDJ and CDR3 profiling consisted of genomic DNA. TCRdb re-called the reads with MiXCR, one entry per CDR3 protein. The repertoire holds under 150,000 distinct CDR3 sequences, with 35% to 50% as singletons. The sequenced sample was sorted CD4+, CD8+, or CD8+CD57+ T cells (not recorded which) from PBMCs. The receptors come from a human donor in good health, serving as a control.

The chain employs TRBV7-6 and TRBJ2-3; D call uncertain. Looked up from germline, CDR1 is SGHVS and CDR2 is FNYEAQ. With 5 bases removed from V and 2 bases from J, the gap between germline ends came to 14 bases. The CDR3 runs 15 residues. CDR3 in DNA: TGTGCCAGCAGCCTTAGCAACACACCCACAGATACGCAGTATTTT. Translating it yields CASSLSNTPTDTQYF.

This clonotype was detected only a few times. One junction end disagrees with the germline gene, perhaps due to a read error. V and J are TRBV7-7 and TRBJ2-5, with 9 nucleotides matching TRBD2. The CDR3 has 15 amino acids. CDR1 and CDR2 from the germline V gene are SSHAT and FNYEAQ (reference sequence). The CDR3 here is CASSQIAGVQEAQYF. CDR3 nucleotides: TGTGCCAGCAGCCAAATAGCGGGGGTACAAGAGGCCCAGTACTTC.

For this clonotype: The missing conserved phenylalanine or tryptophan at the end of this CDR3 makes a read error likely. No DNA is shown, since the ends of the CDR3 on it are uncertain; the CDR3 is the one TCRdb lists. V is TRBV24-1 and J is TRBJ1-2. Germline V lookup: CDR1 KGHDR, CDR2 SFDVKD. The CDR3 is 14 residues long, counting both termini. CDR3 region: CATSESKGGDGYTL.

This chain joins TRBV19 and TRBJ1-5; maybe TRBD1 (6 bases). The CDR3 is 14 residues long. Trimming took 5 bases from V and 7 from J, leaving 15 bases between them. CDR1 is LNHDA, CDR2 SQIVND, per germline (reference sequence). CDR3 nucleotides: TGTGCCAGTAGTCAACCTACAGGGCAACAGCCCCAGCATTTT. This gives the protein CASSQPTGQQPQHF.

This clonotype was found a few times. J is TRBJ2-5 and V is TRBV19; no clear D gene. The CDR3 loop spans 14 amino acids. Germline lookup yields CDR1 LNHDA and CDR2 SQIVND (reference sequence). V lost 6 bases to trimming and J lost 0 bases, with 11 bases between them. For the CDR3, the DNA is TGTGCCAGTAGCCCCCGACCGTACCAAGAGACCCAGTACTTC. Translation: CASSPRPYQETQYF.

This clonotype occurred a few times. The chain employs TRBV7-2 and TRBJ2-1, with D unresolved. The CDR3 is 12 amino acids. The germline CDR1 and CDR2 sequences are SGHTA and FQGNSA. The ends were cut back, 4 bases at V and 7 bases at J, with 8 bases in the middle. The CDR3 sequence is CASSWERNEQFF. The CDR3 DNA reads as TGTGCCAGCAGCTGGGAAAGGAATGAGCAGTTCTTC.

The chain uses TRBV5-1 and TRBJ2-3, with TRBD2 identical over 8 bases. V lost 0 bases and J lost 1; bases outside the gene matches: 7. Germline CDR1 reads SGHRS; CDR2 reads YFSETQ. CDR3 length: 17 amino acids. The CDR3, as DNA: TGCGCCAGCAGCTTGGTGTTGGGGCGGGGGGGCACAGATACGCAGTATTTT. Its translation is CASSLVLGRGGTDTQYF.

This clonotype occurred many times. The rearrangement joins TRBV20-1 to TRBJ2-2; 8 nucleotides match TRBD1. Germline-derived CDR1 and CDR2 are DFQATT and SNEGSKA (reference sequence). CDR3 length: 13 amino acids. The V segment lost 1 base and the J segment 7 bases; nucleotides outside the gene matches: 2. The DNA of the CDR3 is TGCAGTGCTAGAGGAACAGGGGGCGGGGAGCTGTTTTTT. Amino acid sequence: CSARGTGGGELFF.

Concerning this clonotype: A read error may explain this, as a much larger clone is one base away. The chain recombines TRBV2 with TRBJ2-3, with 7 bases fitting TRBD1. Germline CDR1 and CDR2: SNHLY and FYNNEI. The CDR3 has 15 amino acids. V lost 5 bases to trimming and J lost 0 bases; unmatched junction nucleotides: 5. In DNA, the CDR3 is TGTGCCAGCAGTAGCCCGGGACAGAGCACAGATACGCAGTATTTT. Translating gives CASSSPGQSTDTQYF.

This chain connects TRBV30 to TRBJ2-1, with 8 bases identical to TRBD1. With V trimmed by 8 bases and J by 7 bases, 7 bases remained unmatched. Germline lookup yields CDR1 GTSNPN and CDR2 SVGIG (reference sequence). The CDR3 is 12 residues long. The CDR3: CAGQGARNEQFF. In DNA, the CDR3 is TGTGCCGGCCAGGGGGCCCGAAATGAGCAGTTCTTC.

This clonotype was observed many times. The chain has TRBV19 and TRBJ1-4; D not certain. Between the trimmed V and J ends, which lost 2 bases and 5 bases, there was a span of 6 bases. The CDR3 contains 13 residues. Germline CDR1 reads LNHDA; CDR2 reads SQIVND (reference sequence). The CDR3 loop is CASSINRNEKLFF. CDR3 coding DNA: TGTGCCAGTAGTATAAACAGAAATGAAAAACTGTTTTTT.

This clonotype was seen at least ten times. Here the CDR3 reads CASSRQGLKTQYF. The CDR3 DNA reads as TGTGCCAGCAGCCGACAGGGTTTGAAGACCCAGTACTTC. The rearrangement uses TRBV7-2 and TRBJ2-5; 7 positions agree with TRBD1. The CDR3 has 13 amino acids. Germline assignment: CDR1 SGHTA and CDR2 FQGNSA. Losses at the gene ends were 5 bases for V and 6 bases for J; bases not matched to a gene: 6.

This clonotype was picked up many times. The J gene is TRBJ2-3, the V gene TRBV15; D is unresolved. Germline V lookup: CDR1 LNHNV, CDR2 YYDKDF (reference sequence). The length of the CDR3 is 15 residues. Trimming stripped 0 bases from V and 0 bases from J, with 7 bases between. CDR3 sequence (DNA): TGTGCCACCAGCAGAGATCTAGGTAGCACAGATACGCAGTATTTT. It is translated as CATSRDLGSTDTQYF.

This chain joins TRBV11-1 and TRBJ1-6, with TRBD1 identical over 7 bases. The CDR3 sequence is 16 residues long. After removal of 6 bases from V and 2 bases from J, the junction contained 7 bases not matched to a gene. Germline CDR1 and CDR2: SGHAT and FQDESV (reference sequence). In nucleotides, the CDR3 is TGTGCCAGCAGGTCAGGGACAGATCCCTATAATTCACCCCTCCACTTT. Translation: CASRSGTDPYNSPLHF.

V usage is TRBV10-3 and J usage is TRBJ1-1, with a tentative D call TRBD1 (5 bases). Per the germline V gene, CDR1 is ENHRY and CDR2 is SYGVKD. This CDR3 has 14 residues. Trimming removed 9 bases at V and 5 bases at J, with 19 bases between. CDR3 amino acids: CAIRLDGARTEAFF. The CDR3 nucleotides are TGTGCCATTCGACTGGACGGGGCGCGAACTGAAGCTTTCTTT.

The chain joins TRBV29-1 to TRBJ1-2, with D possibly being TRBD1 (6 bases). Germline V lookup: CDR1 SQVTM, CDR2 ANQGSEA. V dropped 7 bases and J dropped 5 bases, with 11 bases sitting between them. The CDR3 is 11 residues long. The CDR3 sequence is CSAGQLYGYTF. The CDR3 DNA sequence: TGCAGCGCTGGACAGTTATATGGCTACACCTTC.

In its sample, this clonotype was seen many times. V usage is TRBV19 and J usage is TRBJ1-3; D call uncertain. Trimming cost V 7 bases and J 4 bases, with 14 bases left between them. CDR1 and CDR2 (germline): LNHDA, SQIVND (reference sequence). There are 14 residues in the CDR3. The chain's CDR3 is CASTMLGFGNTIYF. DNA of the CDR3: TGTGCCAGTACCATGCTGGGGTTCGGAAACACCATATATTTT.

The J gene is TRBJ1-4, the V gene TRBV18; no clear D. V was cut by 0 bases and J by 7 bases, with 12 bases left in between. Germline V gives CDR1 KGHSH, CDR2 LQKENI. The CDR3 contains 15 residues. The CDR3 region has the DNA TGTGCCAGCTCACCACCCTCGGAGAGAGGTGAAAAACTGTTTTTT. Translated, it gives CASSPPSERGEKLFF. The full variable domain, completed using reference TRBV18 and TRBJ1-4, is NAGVMQNPRHLVRRRGQEARLRCSPMKGHSHVYWYRQLPEEGLKFMVYLQKENIIDESGMPKERFSAEFPKEGPSILRIQQVVRGDSAAYFCASSPPSERGEKLFFGSGTQLSVL.

This clonotype was observed a handful of times. The gene calls are TRBV10-3 and TRBJ1-2; no reliable D call. The germline gives CDR1 ENHRY, CDR2 SYGVKD. This CDR3 contains 11 residues. Trimming took off 0 bases at V and 9 bases at J, with 5 bases between the two ends. CDR3 nucleotides: TGTGCCATCAGTGAGTCGGGCCGCTACACCTTC. Amino acid sequence: CAISESGRYTF.

In its sample, this clonotype was seen a few times. A read error is possible here, since a much larger clone lies one base away. The rearrangement joins TRBV12-3 or TRBV12-4 to TRBJ2-3; D gene uncertain. This CDR3 spans 12 amino acids. V lost 5 bases to trimming and J lost 7 bases, with 10 bases between them. The CDR3 region is CASSLSGNTQYF. CDR3 nucleotide sequence: TGTGCCAGCAGTCTTAGTGGGAATACGCAGTATTTT.

A remark on this clonotype: A much bigger clone sits one base away, suggesting this may be a read error. The chain joins TRBV5-4 to TRBJ1-2; the D is unclear. Germline values: CDR1 SGHNT, CDR2 YYREEE (reference sequence). The CDR3 is 13 amino acids. DNA of the CDR3: TGTGCCAGCAGCTTGTTGAGCGTCTATGGCCACACCTTC. Its translation is CASSLLSVYGHTF.

This clonotype was seen many times. This sequence joins TRBV7-9 and TRBJ2-3; D is unresolved. The CDR3 is 12 amino acids. Trimming pared 4 bases from V and 7 bases from J, leaving 9 bases between. Germline V CDR1 and CDR2: SEHNR, FQNEAQ (reference sequence). The CDR3 sequence is CASSYPQNTQYF. CDR3 nucleotides: TGTGCCAGCAGCTATCCGCAGAATACGCAGTATTTT.